These 6 T cell receptor beta chains were sequenced from one sample in a study of blood T cell repertoires in COVID-19. The method was immunoSEQ multiplex PCR; TCRdb's version includes in-frame clones alone and lacks a portion of them. The sample holds roughly 100,000 clones, about three quarters seen once. Sequenced material: peripheral blood. These receptors all come from a man aged 65 to 85 with acute or convalescent COVID-19.

V usage is TRBV2 and J usage is TRBJ2-2; no clear D gene. Germline CDR1 and CDR2: SNHLY and FYNNEI. The V gene lost 1 base and the J gene lost 0 bases, with 9 bases spanning the gap. CDR3 length equals 16 residues. The CDR3 loop is CASSEVALANTGELFF. The CDR3 nucleotides read TGTGCCAGCAGTGAAGTGGCTCTCGCGAACACCGGGGAGCTGTTTTTT.

This chain connects TRBV7-2 to TRBJ2-3; possible D gene TRBD1, 6 bases. CDR3 length equals 14 residues. The V end was cut by 2 bases, the J end by 6 bases, with 12 bases between. Germline assignment: CDR1 SGHTA and CDR2 FQGNSA. CDR3 loop: CASSLRDNSDTQYF. DNA of the CDR3: TGTGCCAGCAGCTTACGGGACAATTCGGATACGCAGTATTTT.

The CDR3 DNA reads as TGTGCCAGCAGCTTGGCCCTAGCGGGAGCCACCGGGGAGCTGTTTTTT. Translating gives CASSLALAGATGELFF. The chain recombines TRBV5-6 with TRBJ2-2; 10 nucleotides align to TRBD2. CDR1 SGHDT and CDR2 YYEEEE come from the germline V gene. V trimming: 0 bases; J trimming: 4 bases; junction bases outside the gene matches: 3. The CDR3 sequence is 16 residues long.

V usage is TRBV7-2 and J usage is TRBJ2-4; D remains ambiguous. In germline, CDR1 is SGHTA, CDR2 FQGNSA. V was trimmed by 1 base and J by 2 bases, leaving 9 bases between them. The CDR3 runs to 15 residues. The CDR3 nucleotides are TGTGCCAGCAGCTTAGGCGGAAGTTCCAAAAACATTCAGTACTTC. It specifies CASSLGGSSKNIQYF.

This sequence joins TRBV6-1 and TRBJ1-2; D not certain. CDR1 is MNHNS, CDR2 SASEGT, per germline. V was trimmed by 3 bases and J by 4 bases, leaving 15 bases between them. This CDR3 is 15 amino acids long. The CDR3 region has the DNA TGTGCCAGCAGTGAGGCAGCACAGTCCCTCTATGGCTACACCTTC. Translating it yields CASSEAAQSLYGYTF.

The CDR3 spells CAWRVTSNYGYTF. The CDR3 region has the DNA TGTGCCTGGAGGGTCACAAGTAACTATGGCTACACCTTC. The chain is built from TRBV30 and TRBJ1-2; D remains ambiguous. Trimming removed 3 bases at V and 1 base at J, with 9 bases between. Germline CDR1 GTSNPN, CDR2 SVGIG (reference sequence). This CDR3 contains 13 residues.